The 4 T cell receptor beta chains reported below all come from one sample, sequenced in a study of T cell responses to AZD1222 COVID-19 vaccine. Measured with immunoSEQ multiplex PCR; TCRdb has only the in-frame clones, and not every one. The sample records some 140,000 clones, roughly nine tenths being singletons. The starting material was peripheral blood, obtained 28 days after the second AZD1222 dose. These receptors all come from an adult who received the AZD1222 COVID-19 vaccine.

The chain carries TRBV18 and TRBJ2-2, with 8 positions matching TRBD2. J was trimmed by 10 bases and V by 6 bases; bases with no gene match: 7. Germline CDR1 reads KGHSH; CDR2 reads LQKENI. The CDR3 runs 13 residues. The CDR3, as DNA: TGTGCCAGCTCGCTGCGGGGGGCGAAGGAGCTGTTTTTT. Protein sequence: CASSLRGAKELFF.

This sequence joins TRBV5-4 and TRBJ2-1; D is undetermined. V lost 0 bases to trimming and J lost 2 bases, with 6 bases between them. Germline-derived CDR1 and CDR2 are SGHNT and YYREEE (reference sequence). The CDR3 has 14 residues. The CDR3: CASSLAATYNEQFF. The CDR3 region has the DNA TGTGCCAGCAGCTTGGCCGCGACCTACAATGAGCAGTTCTTC.

The rearrangement links TRBV9 to TRBJ2-3; 12 bases fit TRBD2. Germline trimming cut 2 bases from V and 2 bases from J; bases unmatched to any gene: 3. The CDR3 is 16 residues long. Germline V gene sequence: CDR1 SGDLS, CDR2 YYNGEE. CDR3 in amino acids: CASSVGLAGPTDTQYF. For the CDR3, the DNA is TGTGCCAGCAGCGTGGGACTAGCGGGTCCCACAGATACGCAGTATTTT.

This clone is a singleton in its sample. The rearrangement links TRBV11-1 to TRBJ2-7; 7 nucleotides align to TRBD1. Germline CDR1 reads SGHAT; CDR2 reads FQDESV (reference sequence). The length of the CDR3 is 15 residues. The J segment lost 3 bases and the V segment lost 5 bases, leaving 10 bases of the junction unmatched. CDR3 nucleotide sequence: TGTGCCAGCAGCCGGCAGGGGGTACATGACTACGAGCAGTACTTC. Translated: CASSRQGVHDYEQYF.